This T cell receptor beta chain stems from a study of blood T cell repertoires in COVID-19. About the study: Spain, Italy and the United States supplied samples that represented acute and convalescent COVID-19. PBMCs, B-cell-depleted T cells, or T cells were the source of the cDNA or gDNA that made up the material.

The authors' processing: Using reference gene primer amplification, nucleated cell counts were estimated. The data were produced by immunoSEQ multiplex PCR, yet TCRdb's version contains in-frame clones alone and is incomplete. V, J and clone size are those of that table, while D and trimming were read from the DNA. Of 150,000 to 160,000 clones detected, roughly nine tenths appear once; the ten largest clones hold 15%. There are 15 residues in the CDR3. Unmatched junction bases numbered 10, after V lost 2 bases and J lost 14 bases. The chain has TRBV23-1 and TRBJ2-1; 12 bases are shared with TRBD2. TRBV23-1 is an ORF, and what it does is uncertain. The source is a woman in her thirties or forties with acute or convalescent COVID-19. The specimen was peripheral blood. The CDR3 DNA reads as TGCGCCAGCAGTCAAGGACTAGCGGGGTGTAAGGGGGAGTTCTTC. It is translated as CASSQGLAGCKGEFF.